The 17 T cell receptor beta chains below were found in one sample sequenced in a study of shared clonotypes between healthy human individuals. Measured with immunoSEQ multiplex PCR; TCRdb has only the in-frame clones, and not every one. Of roughly 2,300,000 clones in the sample, roughly 92% were seen once. The sample was naive CD4+ T cells from PBMCs. Subset in this sample: CD45RA+ positively selected. The receptor set was obtained from a man younger than 35 in good health. Some clones in this sample may be carry-over from other donors' samples.

The chain is built from TRBV27 and TRBJ2-1; D tentatively reads TRBD1 or TRBD2 (5 bases each). Trimming stripped 5 bases from V and 4 bases from J, with 15 bases between. Germline CDR1 MNHEY, CDR2 SMNVEV (reference sequence). The CDR3 extends over 15 amino acids. This chain's CDR3 is CASSPRDGRYNEQFF. CDR3 in DNA: TGTGCCAGCAGTCCGAGGGACGGCCGATACAATGAGCAGTTCTTC.

In its sample, this clone was seen once. The V call is TRBV5-4, the J call TRBJ1-5; 8 bases fit TRBD1. The J segment lost 6 bases and the V segment lost 4 bases, leaving 9 bases of the junction unmatched. CDR3 length: 15 residues. Germline V lookup: CDR1 SGHNT, CDR2 YYREEE (reference sequence). In DNA form, the CDR3 reads TGTGCCAGCAGCATACAGGGGGTCTCCGGTCAGCCCCAGCATTTT. Residues: CASSIQGVSGQPQHF.

This clone was detected a few times. J is TRBJ1-2 and V is TRBV7-9; 7 nucleotides match TRBD1. The CDR3 sequence is 12 residues long. Germline V CDR1 and CDR2: SEHNR, FQNEAQ (reference sequence). With 4 bases clipped from V and 6 bases from J, the junction kept 2 bases outside the gene matches. CDR3 protein: CASSSTGDGYTF. CDR3 DNA sequence: TGTGCCAGCAGCTCCACAGGGGATGGCTACACCTTC.

This chain uses TRBV5-1 with TRBJ2-1, with 13 bases that match TRBD2. This CDR3 has 19 residues. Germline lookup yields CDR1 SGHRS and CDR2 YFSETQ. The V and J ends lost 3 bases and 10 bases, in that order; junction bases with no gene match: 19. The CDR3 sequence is CASSSLDRALAGGPGEQFF. The CDR3 bases are TGCGCCAGCAGCTCCTTGGACAGGGCACTAGCGGGAGGGCCAGGCGAGCAGTTCTTC.

The rearrangement links TRBV28 to TRBJ1-2; weak D call: TRBD1 (6 bases). The V end was cut by 5 bases, the J end by 6 bases, with 19 bases between. CDR1 MDHEN and CDR2 SYDVKM come from the germline V gene. The CDR3 totals 15 residues. CDR3 DNA sequence: TGTGCCAGCAGTGACCCGGGGGGCGTTTGGGATGGCTACACCTTC. Translating it yields CASSDPGGVWDGYTF.

This clone was recorded once. The rearrangement joins TRBV28 to TRBJ2-7, with TRBD1 identical over 12 bases. The CDR3 has 14 amino acids. Trimming took 3 bases from V and 9 from J; bases not matched to a gene: 6. Germline V gives CDR1 MDHEN, CDR2 SYDVKM. CDR3 DNA sequence: TGTGCCAGCAGTTTGTACGGGACAGGGGGCATGCAGTACTTC. Protein product: CASSLYGTGGMQYF.

CDR3 nucleotide sequence: TGTGCCTGGGTGCGGGCGAGCGGGAGAAATGAGCAGTTCTTC. Translation: CAWVRASGRNEQFF. The chain links TRBV30 to TRBJ2-1, with TRBD2 identical over 8 bases. The germline gives CDR1 GTSNPN, CDR2 SVGIG (reference sequence). The junction had 10 bases not matched to a gene; V was cut back by 5 bases and J by 7 bases. There are 14 residues in the CDR3.

This clone has a single count. The rearrangement joins TRBV7-2 to TRBJ1-1; TRBD1 matches 12 bases. This CDR3 contains 17 residues. Germline CDR1 and CDR2: SGHTA and FQGNSA. V lost 3 bases and J lost 4; bases outside the gene matches: 9. CDR3 loop: CASSLPGQGARVTEAFF. CDR3 nucleotides: TGTGCCAGCAGCTTGCCGGGACAGGGGGCGCGGGTCACTGAAGCTTTCTTT.

V is TRBV5-1 and J is TRBJ2-1; no firm D call. CDR3 size: 14 residues. Germline V gene lookup returns CDR1 SGHRS and CDR2 YFSETQ. V lost 0 bases and J lost 7, with 11 bases in between. The CDR3 loop is CASSLGAVLNEQFF. CDR3 nucleotides: TGCGCCAGCAGCTTGGGCGCGGTGTTAAATGAGCAGTTCTTC.

The chain combines TRBV4-1 with TRBJ2-2, with TRBD2 matching 9 bases. This CDR3 contains 18 residues. The germline CDR1 and CDR2 sequences are MGHRA and YSYEKL. V lost 5 bases to trimming and J lost 2 bases; unmatched junction nucleotides: 12. The chain's CDR3 is CASSSRGSSGVNTGELFF. The CDR3 nucleotides read TGCGCCAGCAGCTCCCGTGGATCTAGCGGGGTCAACACCGGGGAGCTGTTTTTT.

This clone was seen just once. This chain connects TRBV15 to TRBJ1-5; a weak D match, TRBD1 (5 bases). Trimming removed 5 bases at V and 6 bases at J, with 14 bases between. In germline, CDR1 is LNHNV, CDR2 YYDKDF (reference sequence). This CDR3 contains 14 residues. In DNA, the CDR3 is TGTGCCACCAGCCTTTTGGGGGACCCTCAGCCCCAGCATTTT. Residues: CATSLLGDPQPQHF. Drawing the rest from reference TRBV15 and TRBJ1-5, the complete variable domain is DAMVIQNPRYQVTQFGKPVTLSCSQTLNHNVMYWYQQKSSQAPKLLFHYYDKDFNNEADTPDNFQSRRPNTSFCFLDIRSPGLGDTAMYLCATSLLGDPQPQHFGDGTRLSIL.

The rearrangement uses TRBV5-8 and TRBJ2-7; D ambiguous. The CDR3 loop spans 12 amino acids. Trimming shortened V by 2 bases and J by 6 bases, and 9 bases separated the two germline ends. Looked up from germline, CDR1 is SGHTS and CDR2 is YDEGEE. The CDR3 coding sequence is TGTGCCAGCAGCTTCCTCCTGAGCGAGCAGTACTTC. It encodes CASSFLLSEQYF.

V and J are TRBV7-9 and TRBJ2-1; D is unresolved. This CDR3 comprises 14 residues. Germline V gene data show CDR1 as SEHNR and CDR2 as FQNEAQ (reference sequence). Trimming took off 0 bases at V and 4 bases at J, with 7 bases between the two ends. CDR3 coding DNA: TGTGCCAGCAGCTTAGCGACACGATACAATGAGCAGTTCTTC. It is translated as CASSLATRYNEQFF.

The chain links TRBV5-1 to TRBJ1-1; D is undetermined. V lost 5 bases and J 8 bases, leaving 19 bases between the germline ends. The CDR3 covers 14 residues. Per germline, CDR1 SGHRS and CDR2 YFSETQ. The DNA of the CDR3 is TGCGCCAGCAGTGTTACCGGGTCCAACTCCGAAGCTTTCTTT. It is translated as CASSVTGSNSEAFF.

A note on this clone: Within the sample, other DNA sequences also encode this same CDR3. The rearrangement joins TRBV18 to TRBJ1-2; D gene uncertain. The CDR3 is made up of 14 amino acids. The germline gives CDR1 KGHSH, CDR2 LQKENI. The V end lost 2 bases, the J end lost 0 bases, and 7 bases lay between the germline ends. CDR3 nucleotides: TGTGCCAGCTCACCAGAGGGCGCTAACTATGGCTACACCTTC. Protein product: CASSPEGANYGYTF.

The chain combines TRBV5-6 with TRBJ1-2; D unclear. This CDR3 has 13 residues. Germline CDR1 reads SGHDT; CDR2 reads YYEEEE. V lost 5 bases and J 8 bases, leaving 16 bases between the germline ends. In nucleotides, the CDR3 is TGTGCCAGCAGTGAATGGGGAGTTAGCGGCTACACCTTC. It is translated as CASSEWGVSGYTF.

V usage is TRBV30 and J usage is TRBJ2-3; 10 bases are shared with TRBD1. The germline V gene encodes CDR1 GTSNPN and CDR2 SVGIG (reference sequence). The CDR3 consists of 14 residues. With 8 bases clipped from V and 9 bases from J, the junction kept 14 bases outside the gene matches. The CDR3 DNA follows: TGTGCCCTCGGCCGGGACAGGGGCCTCCTCACGCAGTATTTT. As protein: CALGRDRGLLTQYF.